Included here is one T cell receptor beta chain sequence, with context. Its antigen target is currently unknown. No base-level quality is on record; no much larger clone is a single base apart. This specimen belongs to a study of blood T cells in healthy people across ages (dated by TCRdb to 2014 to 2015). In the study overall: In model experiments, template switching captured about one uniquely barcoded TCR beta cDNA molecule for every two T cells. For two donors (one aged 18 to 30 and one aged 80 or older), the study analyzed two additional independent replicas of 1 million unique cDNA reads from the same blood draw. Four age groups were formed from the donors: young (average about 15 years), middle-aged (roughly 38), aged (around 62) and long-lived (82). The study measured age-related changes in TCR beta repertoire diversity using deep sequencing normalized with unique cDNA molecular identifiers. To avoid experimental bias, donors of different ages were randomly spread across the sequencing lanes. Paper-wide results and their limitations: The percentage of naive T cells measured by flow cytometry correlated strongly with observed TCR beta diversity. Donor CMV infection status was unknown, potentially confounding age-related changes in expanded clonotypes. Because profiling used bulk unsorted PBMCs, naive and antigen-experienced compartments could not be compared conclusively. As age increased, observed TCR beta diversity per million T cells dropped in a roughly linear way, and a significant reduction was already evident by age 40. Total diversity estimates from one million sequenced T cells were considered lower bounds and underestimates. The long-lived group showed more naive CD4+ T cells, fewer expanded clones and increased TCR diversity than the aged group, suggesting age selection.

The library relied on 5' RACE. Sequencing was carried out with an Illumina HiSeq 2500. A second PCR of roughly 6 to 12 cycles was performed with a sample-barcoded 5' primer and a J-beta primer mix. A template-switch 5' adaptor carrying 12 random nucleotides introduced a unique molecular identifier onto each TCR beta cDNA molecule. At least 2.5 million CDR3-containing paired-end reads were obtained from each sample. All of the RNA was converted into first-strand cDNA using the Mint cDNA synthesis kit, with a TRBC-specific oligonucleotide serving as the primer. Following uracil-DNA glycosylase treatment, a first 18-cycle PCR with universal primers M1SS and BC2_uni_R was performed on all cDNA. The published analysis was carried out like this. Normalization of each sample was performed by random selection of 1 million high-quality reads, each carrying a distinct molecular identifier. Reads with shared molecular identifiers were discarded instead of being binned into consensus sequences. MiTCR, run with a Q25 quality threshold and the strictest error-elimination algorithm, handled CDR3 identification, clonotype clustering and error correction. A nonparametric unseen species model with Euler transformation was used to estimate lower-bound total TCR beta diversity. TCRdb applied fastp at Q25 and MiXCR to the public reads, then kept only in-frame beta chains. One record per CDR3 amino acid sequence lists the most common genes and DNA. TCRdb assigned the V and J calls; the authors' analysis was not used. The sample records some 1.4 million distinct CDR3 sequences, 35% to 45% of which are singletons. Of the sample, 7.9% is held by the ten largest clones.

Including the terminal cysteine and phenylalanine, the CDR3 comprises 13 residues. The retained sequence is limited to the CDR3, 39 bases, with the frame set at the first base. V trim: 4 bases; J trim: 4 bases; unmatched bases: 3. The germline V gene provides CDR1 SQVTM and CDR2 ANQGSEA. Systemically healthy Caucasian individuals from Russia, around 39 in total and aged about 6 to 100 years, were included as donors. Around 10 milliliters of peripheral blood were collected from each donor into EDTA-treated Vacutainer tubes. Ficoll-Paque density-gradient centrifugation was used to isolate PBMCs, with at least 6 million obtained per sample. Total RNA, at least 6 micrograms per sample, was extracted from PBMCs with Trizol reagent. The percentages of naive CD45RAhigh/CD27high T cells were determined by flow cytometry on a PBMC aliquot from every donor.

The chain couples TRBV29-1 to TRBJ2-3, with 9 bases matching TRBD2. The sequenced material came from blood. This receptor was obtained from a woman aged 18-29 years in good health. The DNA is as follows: TGCAGCGTTGGGGGACTAGCTTCAGATACGCAGTATTTT. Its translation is CSVGGLASDTQYF.